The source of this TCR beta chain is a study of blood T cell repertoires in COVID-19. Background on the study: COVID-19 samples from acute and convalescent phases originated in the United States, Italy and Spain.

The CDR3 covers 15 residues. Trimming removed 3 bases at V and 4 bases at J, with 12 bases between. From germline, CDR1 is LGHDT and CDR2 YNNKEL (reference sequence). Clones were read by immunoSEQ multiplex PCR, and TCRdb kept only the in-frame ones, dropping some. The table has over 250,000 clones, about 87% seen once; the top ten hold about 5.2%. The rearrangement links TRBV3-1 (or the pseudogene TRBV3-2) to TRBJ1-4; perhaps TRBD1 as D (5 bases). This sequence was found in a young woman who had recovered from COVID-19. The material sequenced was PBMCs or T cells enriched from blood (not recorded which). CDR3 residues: CASSHTQGGNEKLFF. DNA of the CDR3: TGTGCCAGCAGCCATACTCAGGGTGGTAATGAAAAACTGTTTTTT.